This T cell receptor beta chain derives from a study of shared clonotypes between healthy human individuals. Study-level findings and limits: Naive subsets generally had larger estimated richness than memory subsets.

The CDR3 has 15 residues. Germline V gene data show CDR1 as MNHNY and CDR2 as SVGAGI (reference sequence). Deletions cut 0 bases from V and 3 bases from J, with 12 bases between. Some clones are missing from TCRdb's copy, which holds only in-frame ones; the method was immunoSEQ multiplex PCR. This table holds 2 million to 2.5 million clones, approximately 95% found once. A remark on this clone: Its antigen is not known.

Sequenced sample: naive CD4+ T cells sorted from blood. Subset here: CD45RA+ positively selected. The clonotype originates from a man younger than 30 in good health. The rearrangement links TRBV6-6 to TRBJ2-7; D may be TRBD2 (7 bases). DNA for the CDR3: TGTGCCAGCAGTTACTCGGGAGGGGGGAACTACGAGCAGTACTTC. It translates to CASSYSGGGNYEQYF.